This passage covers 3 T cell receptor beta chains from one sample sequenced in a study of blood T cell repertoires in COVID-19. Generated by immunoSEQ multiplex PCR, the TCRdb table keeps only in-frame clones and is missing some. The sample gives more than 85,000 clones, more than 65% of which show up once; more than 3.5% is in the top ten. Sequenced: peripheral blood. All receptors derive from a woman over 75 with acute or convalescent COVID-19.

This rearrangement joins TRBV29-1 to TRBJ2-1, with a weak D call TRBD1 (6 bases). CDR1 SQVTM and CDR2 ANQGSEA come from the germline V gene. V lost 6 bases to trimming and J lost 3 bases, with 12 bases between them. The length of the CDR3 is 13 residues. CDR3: CSVRDTSYNEQFF. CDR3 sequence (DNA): TGCAGCGTCCGGGACACCAGCTACAATGAGCAGTTCTTC.

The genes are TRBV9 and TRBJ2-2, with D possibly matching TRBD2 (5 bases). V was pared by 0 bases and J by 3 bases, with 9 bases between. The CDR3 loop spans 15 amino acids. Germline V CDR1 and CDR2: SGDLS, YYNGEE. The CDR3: CASSVATSHTGELFF. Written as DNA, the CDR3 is TGTGCCAGCAGCGTAGCTACTAGTCACACCGGGGAGCTGTTTTTT.

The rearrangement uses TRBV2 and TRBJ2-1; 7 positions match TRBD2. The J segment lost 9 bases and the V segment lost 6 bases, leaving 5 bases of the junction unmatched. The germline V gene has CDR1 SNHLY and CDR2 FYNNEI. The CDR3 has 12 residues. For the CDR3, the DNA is TGTGCCAGCAGCCCCACGGGGGGTGAGCAGTTCTTC. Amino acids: CASSPTGGEQFF.